Listed below are T cell receptor beta chains from one sample, sequenced in a study of Tregs in tolerant kidney transplant recipients. Generated by immunoSEQ multiplex PCR, the TCRdb table keeps only in-frame clones and is missing some. The table shows 68,000 or so clones, with about 83% occurring only once. Material: CD4+ T cells from blood. These receptor sequences come from a human donor in good health. CDR3s include the opening cysteine and the closing phenylalanine or tryptophan. A D gene is named only where the DNA matches it firmly. Part of the rows lack a size; the others show once, few, many or a class for expanded clones.

v_call	j_call	clone_size	d_call	cdr3_aa	cdr3_nt
TRBV7-6	TRBJ2-1	.	TRBD1	CASAGQVYNEQFF	TGTGCCAGCGCGGGACAGGTTTACAATGAGCAGTTCTTC
TRBV7-8	TRBJ2-3	.	TRBD2	CASSFASGRGDTQYF	TGTGCCAGCAGCTTCGCTAGCGGGAGGGGAGATACGCAGTATTTT
TRBV5-1	TRBJ2-7	.	.	CASSLPAGSYEQYF	TGCGCCAGCAGCCTCCCGGCGGGCTCCTACGAGCAGTACTTC
TRBV19	TRBJ2-5	.	.	CASKGTGGASGETQYF	TGTGCCAGTAAGGGGACCGGGGGCGCTTCGGGCGAGACCCAGTACTTC
TRBV7-9	TRBJ1-2	.	.	CASSLPTQGNVYGYTF	TGTGCCAGCAGCTTACCGACCCAGGGGAATGTCTATGGCTACACCTTC
TRBV18	TRBJ2-3	many	TRBD2	CASSPSGGRDTQYF	TGTGCCAGCTCCCCAAGCGGGGGCCGGGATACGCAGTATTTT
TRBV5-4	TRBJ1-3	.	TRBD1	CASSLTGGGNTIYF	TGTGCCAGCAGCTTGACAGGGGGTGGAAACACCATATATTTT
TRBV7-2	TRBJ2-7	.	TRBD1	CASSLEGTAAYEQYF	TGTGCCAGCAGCTTAGAGGGGACAGCAGCCTACGAGCAGTACTTC
TRBV25-1	TRBJ1-1	.	.	CASSEGQGRIEAFF	TGTGCCAGCAGTGAAGGGCAGGGCCGAATCGAAGCTTTCTTT
TRBV10-3	TRBJ2-7	.	.	CAIKGVQTYEQYF	TGTGCCATCAAGGGCGTCCAGACCTACGAGCAGTACTTC
TRBV5-4	TRBJ2-2	.	TRBD2	CASSFAGGTGELFF	TGTGCCAGCAGCTTTGCGGGAGGCACCGGGGAGCTGTTTTTT
TRBV7-3	TRBJ1-1	.	.	CASSLDPQQGTNTEAFF	TGTGCCAGCAGCTTAGACCCACAACAGGGTACGAACACTGAAGCTTTCTTT
TRBV15	TRBJ2-5	.	.	CATSPNRGGAQETQYF	TGTGCCACCAGCCCGAATAGGGGCGGGGCCCAAGAGACCCAGTACTTC
TRBV9	TRBJ2-1	.	.	CASSVLEISEQFF	TGTGCCAGCAGCGTCCTAGAGATAAGTGAGCAGTTCTTC
TRBV7-8	TRBJ2-2	.	.	CASSTWNTGELFF	TGTGCCAGCAGCACGTGGAACACCGGGGAGCTGTTTTTT
TRBV18	TRBJ1-1	once	.	CASTTNQGLTEAFF	TGTGCCAGCACCACAAATCAAGGGTTGACTGAAGCTTTCTTT
TRBV11-3	TRBJ2-7	.	.	CASSLEGDGAYEQYF	TGTGCCAGCAGCCTGGAGGGCGACGGGGCCTACGAGCAGTACTTC
TRBV2	TRBJ2-3	.	.	CASAGLTSTDTQYF	TGTGCCAGCGCAGGGCTTACTAGCACAGATACGCAGTATTTT
TRBV9	TRBJ2-7	once	TRBD2	CASSEGLAALGEQYF	TGTGCCAGCAGCGAAGGACTAGCGGCCTTAGGCGAGCAGTACTTC
TRBV6-5	TRBJ2-2	.	.	CASMRTGTGELFF	TGTGCCAGCATGCGGACTGGTACCGGGGAGCTGTTTTTT
TRBV18	TRBJ1-2	few	.	CASSPPGSYGYTF	TGTGCCAGCTCACCACCGGGGAGCTATGGCTACACCTTC
TRBV10-3	TRBJ1-6	.	.	CAICRAGEGSPFHF	TGTGCCATCTGCCGGGCGGGGGAAGGGTCACCCTTCCACTTT
TRBV14	TRBJ1-5	few	TRBD1	CASSQGGTANQPQHF	TGTGCCAGCAGCCAAGGGGGGACAGCAAATCAGCCCCAGCATTTT
TRBV14	TRBJ2-5	few	.	CASSQGTAFGETQYF	TGTGCCAGCAGCCAAGGGACCGCATTCGGAGAGACCCAGTACTTC
TRBV12-5	TRBJ1-1	.	.	CASGLDLNTEAFF	TGTGCTAGTGGTTTGGACTTGAACACTGAAGCTTTCTTT
TRBV5-5	TRBJ2-1	once	.	CASSLARGASYNEQFF	TGTGCCAGCAGCTTGGCCAGGGGGGCCTCCTACAATGAGCAGTTCTTC